This TCR beta chain was documented in a study of beta chain features in type 1 diabetes (dated by TCRdb to between 2018 and 2020). About the full investigation: Patients and healthy donors did not differ in mean age, gender distribution, total cell number or subset yield. A total of 85 million to 140 million sorted cells were examined across all samples, and a strong correlation was observed between cell number per subset and RNA yield. In the study, TCRB repertoires of sorted circulating CD4+ T cell subsets from recently diagnosed type 1 diabetes patients were compared with those of matched healthy donors. Naive and central memory subsets were obtained from all 28 donors, but regulatory and stem cell-like memory subsets were isolated from only 8 patients and 8 healthy donors. The paper as a whole reports these results and caveats: In all four CD4+ subsets, TCRB CDR3 length was moderately but significantly shorter in type 1 diabetes patients. Naive, central memory and regulatory TCRB repertoires appeared more similar among patients than among healthy donors. Because cDNA rather than genomic DNA was sequenced, highly expressing activated cells could have been over-represented, although no difference in activation and CD3 levels was found between groups. At VDJ recombination sites, patients with type 1 diabetes made fewer insertions and deleted more nucleotides, a pattern implying thymic rearrangement abnormalities. PCR might favor shorter templates, but patient and control samples were amplified and corrected together, so any skew would affect both groups equally. HLA sub-analyses involved small numbers of individuals, so any influence of HLA type on TCRB rearrangement remained unresolved.

With regard to this clone: It lacks a known antigen. Per-base qualities were not stored, and no clone one base away is much larger.

From each donor, a single peripheral blood sample of 100 to 150 mL on average was drawn into heparinised tubes. Using a panel that included CD45RO, CCR7, CD25, CD127, CD95 and CD27, naive, central memory, regulatory and stem cell-like memory CD4+ T cells were sorted on a BD FACSAria II. Purity was above 95% for every sorted population. Right away, PBMCs were isolated by Lymphoprep density gradient centrifugation and were stained directly, with no culture step. Samples were stained and sorted in pairs, with one healthy donor and one patient per experiment, so that batch effects were minimized. The entire isolated RNA was reverse transcribed using the High Capacity cDNA Reverse Transcription Kit, and thus expressed TCRB transcripts were sequenced. Deep immunoSEQ sequencing was applied to naive, central memory and regulatory T cell samples, giving an average of around 3.8 million total reads per sample. Sorted cells were lysed in RLT buffer, and RNA was extracted using DNase-treated RNeasy Micro or Mini kits according to cell number. Each cell subset was processed separately to prevent cross-contamination, with patient and healthy donor samples processed together. Using the immunoSEQ multiplex PCR, TCRB sequences were amplified from cDNA into 87-bp fragments spanning the CDR3 region. The amplicons were sequenced using the Illumina HiSeq platform. Processing in the source paper ran as follows. Synthetic template baselines were used to correct PCR bias computationally, reads within Hamming distance 2 were collapsed together, and singletons that could not be merged were discarded. Reads were aligned against IMGT to assign V, D and J genes, CDR3 length and insertions or deletions at six rearrangement sites. Within each subset, clonotype counts were normalized to sorted cell number, after which true diversity and Gini coefficients were computed with the tcR R package. The overlap coefficient, calculated on TCRB nucleotide sequences, was used to measure repertoire sharing. Out-of-frame TCRB sequences from naive cells were analyzed as a proxy for the pre-selection repertoire. TCRdb took this table from immuneACCESS and kept in-frame rearrangements with V and J called. Such tables lack part of the clones; where checked against another copy, unresolved V genes explain under half of the gap, and the rest is unexplained. D and trimming were read from the DNA, whereas the V and J calls and clone size are those reported in that table. This sample holds about 640,000 clones; roughly 12% were observed only once. The ten largest clones represent 0.09% to 0.15% of the sample.

Input material: naive CD4+ T cells from blood. The intended sense of this specimen's cell subset or site label: true naive CD4+ T cells. The sequence was collected from a man in his thirties or forties with type 1 diabetes.

The CDR3 amino acid sequence is: CASRVVGQQETQYF. The base sequence is TGCGCCAGCAGGGTGGTGGGACAGCAAGAGACCCAGTACTTC. The V gene is TRBV23-1 and the J gene is TRBJ2-5, with 7 middle bases fitting TRBD1. TRBV23-1 is identified as an open reading frame with a role that is uncertain. V lost 6 bases and J lost 2 bases, and the count of bases not matched to a germline gene is 6. Taken from cysteine to phenylalanine, the CDR3 has 14 residues. CDR3 DNA only is kept here, 42 bases in frame from base 1.